The 6 T cell receptor beta chains reported below all come from one sample, sequenced in a study of blood T cell repertoires in COVID-19. Sequenced by immunoSEQ multiplex PCR; TCRdb stores in-frame clones only, minus some. Here the sample spans about 150,000 clones, 85% to 90% being singletons. The specimen sequenced was peripheral blood. All receptors derive from a man aged 50 to 59 with active or convalescent COVID-19.

This clone was found once. A read error may produce the germline difference seen at one junction end. The chain links TRBV27 to TRBJ2-6, with 8 positions matching TRBD1. CDR3 length: 16 amino acids. CDR1 and CDR2 (germline): MNHEY, SMNVEV (reference sequence). CDR3 loop: CASSSGTGSGVNVLTF. The DNA of the CDR3 is TGTGCCAGCAGTTCGGGGACAGGCTCTGGGGTCAACGTCCTGACTTTC.

V usage is TRBV4-2 and J usage is TRBJ2-3; 8 bases line up with TRBD2. The germline V gene encodes CDR1 LGHNA and CDR2 YNFKEQ. The CDR3 has 15 amino acids. The J segment lost 4 bases and the V segment lost 3 bases, leaving 6 bases of the junction unmatched. The CDR3 protein is CASSQSRGGSDTQYF. DNA of the CDR3: TGTGCCAGCAGCCAGAGCCGGGGGGGTTCAGATACGCAGTATTTT.

The chain carries TRBV2 and TRBJ2-7, with TRBD1 matching 7 bases. The germline CDR1 and CDR2 sequences are SNHLY and FYNNEI. This CDR3 has 13 residues. V shed 3 bases and J 2 bases; nucleotides not matched to a gene: 1. CDR3 sequence reads: CASSETGTYEQYF. DNA for the CDR3: TGTGCCAGCAGTGAGACAGGGACCTACGAGCAGTACTTC.

The chain joins TRBV5-4 to TRBJ1-1; TRBD1 matches at 8 bases. The CDR3 extends over 15 amino acids. Germline CDR1 and CDR2: SGHNT and YYREEE (reference sequence). V shed 4 bases and J 0 bases; nucleotides not matched to a gene: 5. The CDR3 DNA is TGTGCCAGCAGCAGGACAGGGTATATGAACACTGAAGCTTTCTTT. The encoded protein is CASSRTGYMNTEAFF.

CDR3 loop: CASSTRGAGNTIYF. DNA of the CDR3: TGTGCCAGCAGCACCCGGGGGGCTGGAAACACCATATATTTT. The chain couples TRBV3-1 (or the pseudogene TRBV3-2) to TRBJ1-3; weak D call: TRBD1 (5 bases). The ends were cut back, 5 bases at V and 2 bases at J, with 10 bases in the middle. The CDR3 has 14 amino acids. Germline V CDR1 and CDR2: LGHDT, YNNKEL (reference sequence).

In its sample, this clone was seen once. The chain combines TRBV9 with TRBJ2-2; D remains unclear. V was cut by 3 bases and J by 2 bases, with 5 bases left in between. Looked up from germline, CDR1 is SGDLS and CDR2 is YYNGEE. The length of the CDR3 is 13 residues. In DNA form, the CDR3 reads TGTGCCAGCAGCGCGACTAACACCGGGGAGCTGTTTTTT. This encodes CASSATNTGELFF. Drawing the rest from reference TRBV9 and TRBJ2-2, the complete variable domain is DSGVTQTPKHLITATGQRVTLRCSPRSGDLSVYWYQQSLDQGLQFLIQYYNGEERAKGNILERFSAQQFPDLHSELNLSSLELGDSALYFCASSATNTGELFFGEGSRLTVL.